This T cell receptor beta chain was documented in a study of cytomegalovirus exposure and HLA in healthy donors. PCR amplification relied on 60 Vbeta primers (plus 13 Jbeta primers). TCRdb's table, derived via immunoSEQ multiplex PCR, lists solely in-frame clones and lacks some. The specimen's table records around 100,000 clones. Despite likely unrecorded immune exposures, the donors were nominally healthy at the time of sampling. V trimming: 0 bases; J trimming: 1 base; junction bases outside the gene matches: 0. This CDR3 is 15 amino acids long. Germline loops: CDR1 SGHDT, CDR2 YYEEEE. This TCR was sampled from a middle-aged man in good health and CMV-seronegative. The V and J genes are TRBV5-6 and TRBJ2-2; 7 positions match TRBD1. Sequenced input: PBMCs. CDR3 nucleotide sequence: TGTGCCAGCAGCTTGGGACAGGGGAACACCGGGGAGCTGTTTTTT. Its translation is CASSLGQGNTGELFF. Supplemented by reference TRBV5-6 and TRBJ2-2, the full variable domain reads DAGVTQSPTHLIKTRGQQVTLRCSPKSGHDTVSWYQQALGQGPQFIFQYYEEEERQRGNFPDRFSGHQFPNYSSELNVNALLLGDSALYLCASSLGQGNTGELFFGEGSRLTVL.